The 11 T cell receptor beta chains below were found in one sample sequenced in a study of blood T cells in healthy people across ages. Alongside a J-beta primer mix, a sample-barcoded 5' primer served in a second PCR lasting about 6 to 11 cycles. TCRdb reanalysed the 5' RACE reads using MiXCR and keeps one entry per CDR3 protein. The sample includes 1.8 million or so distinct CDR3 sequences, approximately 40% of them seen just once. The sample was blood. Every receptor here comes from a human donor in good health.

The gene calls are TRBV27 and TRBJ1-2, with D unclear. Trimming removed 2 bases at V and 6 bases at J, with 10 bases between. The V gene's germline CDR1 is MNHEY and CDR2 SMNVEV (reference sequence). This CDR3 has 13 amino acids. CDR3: CASSLSLAHGYTF. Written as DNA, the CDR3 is TGTGCCAGCAGTTTAAGTCTTGCCCATGGCTACACCTTC.

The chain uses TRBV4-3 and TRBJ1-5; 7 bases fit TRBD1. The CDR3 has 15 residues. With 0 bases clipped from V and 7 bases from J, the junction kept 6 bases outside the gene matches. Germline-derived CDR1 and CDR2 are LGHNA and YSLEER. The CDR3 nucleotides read TGCGCCAGCAGCCAAGAAACAGGGGCGTGGCAGCCCCAGCATTTT. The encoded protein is CASSQETGAWQPQHF.

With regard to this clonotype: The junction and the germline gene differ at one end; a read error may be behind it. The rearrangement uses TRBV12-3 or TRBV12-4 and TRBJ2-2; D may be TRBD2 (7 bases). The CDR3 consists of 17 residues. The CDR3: CASSEGDYFSGTGERFF. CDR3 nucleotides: TGTGCCAGCAGTGAGGGGGACTACTTCTCGGGAACCGGGGAGCGGTTTTTT.

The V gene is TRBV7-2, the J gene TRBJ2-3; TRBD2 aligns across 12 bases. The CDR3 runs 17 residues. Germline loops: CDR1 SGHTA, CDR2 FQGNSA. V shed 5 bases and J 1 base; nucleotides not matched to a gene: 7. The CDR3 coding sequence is TGTGCCAGCAGCCCACGGACTAGCGGGGCTGGCACAGATACGCAGTATTTT. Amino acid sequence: CASSPRTSGAGTDTQYF.

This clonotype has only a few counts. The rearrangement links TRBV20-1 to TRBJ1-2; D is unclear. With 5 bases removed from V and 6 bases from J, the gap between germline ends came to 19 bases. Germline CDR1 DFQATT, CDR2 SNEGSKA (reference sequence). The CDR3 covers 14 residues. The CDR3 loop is CSAPTGSFVDGYTF. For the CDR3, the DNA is TGCAGTGCTCCCACCGGATCCTTCGTCGATGGCTACACCTTC.

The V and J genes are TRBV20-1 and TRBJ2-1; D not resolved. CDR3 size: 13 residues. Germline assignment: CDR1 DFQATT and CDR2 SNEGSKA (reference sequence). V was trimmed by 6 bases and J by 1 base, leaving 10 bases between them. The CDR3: CSARSKSYNEQFF. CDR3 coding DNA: TGCAGTGCCAGGAGTAAATCCTACAATGAGCAGTTCTTC.

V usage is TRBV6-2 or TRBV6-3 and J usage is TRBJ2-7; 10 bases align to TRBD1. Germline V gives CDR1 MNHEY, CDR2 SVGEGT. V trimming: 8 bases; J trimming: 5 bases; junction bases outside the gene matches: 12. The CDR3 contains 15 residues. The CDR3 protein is CASARQGQGCDEQYF. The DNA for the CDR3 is TGTGCCAGCGCTAGACAGGGACAGGGGTGCGACGAGCAGTACTTC.

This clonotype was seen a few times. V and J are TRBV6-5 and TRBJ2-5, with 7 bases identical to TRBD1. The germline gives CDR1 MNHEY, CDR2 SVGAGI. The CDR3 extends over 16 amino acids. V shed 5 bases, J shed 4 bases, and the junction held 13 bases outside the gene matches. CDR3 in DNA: TGTGCCAGCAGTGGCAAGACAGGGCTATTGGGAGAGACCCAGTACTTC. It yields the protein CASSGKTGLLGETQYF.

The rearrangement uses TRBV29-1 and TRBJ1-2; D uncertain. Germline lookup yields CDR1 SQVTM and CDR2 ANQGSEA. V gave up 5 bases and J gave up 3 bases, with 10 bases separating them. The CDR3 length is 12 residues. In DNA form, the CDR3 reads TGCAGCGTTTCCGAAGGGCACTATGGCTACACCTTC. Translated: CSVSEGHYGYTF.

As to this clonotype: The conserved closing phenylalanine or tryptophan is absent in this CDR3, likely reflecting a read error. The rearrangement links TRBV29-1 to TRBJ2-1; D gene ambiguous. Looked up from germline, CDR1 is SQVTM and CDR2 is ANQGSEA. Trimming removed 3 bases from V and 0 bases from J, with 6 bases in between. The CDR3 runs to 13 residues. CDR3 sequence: CSVELSSYNEQFV. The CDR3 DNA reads TGCAGCGTTGAGCTGAGCTCCTACAATGAGCAGTTCGTC.

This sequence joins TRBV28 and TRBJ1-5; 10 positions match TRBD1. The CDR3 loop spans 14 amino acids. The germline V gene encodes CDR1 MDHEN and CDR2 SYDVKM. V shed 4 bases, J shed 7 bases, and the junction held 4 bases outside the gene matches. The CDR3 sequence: CASSWTGGQQPQHF. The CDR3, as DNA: TGTGCCAGCAGTTGGACAGGGGGTCAACAGCCCCAGCATTTT.